The table lists the clone carrying this TCR beta chain with many counts. TCRdb ran MiXCR on the RACE reads and lists one entry per CDR3 protein. The data show 65,000 to 95,000 distinct CDR3 sequences, about 6.6% seen once. This entry is derived from a study of human T cells and chemical hapten exposure. The overall study: Researchers reported sensitizing an approximately 2 cm by approximately 2 cm upper inner arm skin site with 2% DPC.

Stated time point: patch test 2, 6 weeks after DPC sensitization. Treatment: therapeutic diphenylcyclopropenone sensitization with weekly scalp DPC. V gave up 3 bases and J gave up 0 bases, with 6 bases separating them. This CDR3 is 14 amino acids long. Germline CDR1 MNHNY, CDR2 SVGAGI (reference sequence). V is TRBV6-6 and J is TRBJ1-5; D gene ambiguous. The material was whole blood, obtained in connection with sensitization to the hapten diphenylcyclopropenone (DPC). This receptor was identified in a woman in her 30s with alopecia areata. Some clones in this sample may be carry-over from other donors' samples. The CDR3 protein is CASSYSVSNQPQHF. The CDR3 region has the DNA TGTGCCAGCAGTTATAGCGTTAGCAATCAGCCCCAGCATTTT.